This TCR beta chain is drawn from a study of T cell repertoires in cytomegalovirus infection. Study information: Public TCR beta signature analysis indicated the presence of both CMV infection and matching HLA type.

CDR3 length: 15 amino acids. Trimming cost V 4 bases and J 1 base, with 13 bases left between them. CDR1 and CDR2 from the germline V gene are SGHAT and FQNNGV. General study points: Dominant in the ex vivo response were TCR beta clonotypes restricted by HLA-C and specific for CMV.

At least ten counts were recorded for this clonotype. The antigen is undetermined. TCRdb ran MiXCR on the reads and lists one entry per CDR3 protein. The sample records roughly 500,000 distinct CDR3 sequences, 16% being singletons. This receptor was obtained from a human donor in good health (CMV status not recorded). Some clones in this sample may be carry-over from other donors' samples. Sequenced: CD8+ T cells from PBMCs. The chain couples TRBV11-2 to TRBJ1-1; D may be TRBD1 (5 bases). The CDR3 bases are TGTGCCAGCAGCTATCTATCAAGGGGGAACACTGAAGCTTTCTTT. This translates into CASSYLSRGNTEAFF.